The rows below give T cell receptor beta chains drawn from one sample of a study of Tregs in tolerant kidney transplant recipients. Profiled with immunoSEQ multiplex PCR; TCRdb holds only in-frame clones, not every one. The data hold approximately 3,000 clones, with approximately 40% observed a single time. Their antigen targets remain unknown. Sequenced: Tregs from blood cultured with allogeneic cells. These receptors all come from a human donor in good health. The CDR3 runs from the conserved cysteine through the conserved F or W. D genes are given only for firm matches. Size tells how often a clone was seen (once, few, many) or the class of an expanded clone, and some rows leave it out.

TRBJ2-7 | TRBV6-1 | . | . | CASSELGGNSYEQYF | TGTGCCAGCAGTGAATTGGGCGGGAACTCCTACGAGCAGTACTTC
TRBJ2-1 | TRBV5-6 | TRBD1 | . | CASSTLGQAKNEQFF | TGTGCCAGCAGCACGCTGGGACAGGCAAAGAATGAGCAGTTCTTC
TRBJ2-3 | TRBV7-9 | . | . | CASSPGLLTDTQYF | TGTGCCAGCAGCCCTGGGCTCCTCACAGATACGCAGTATTTT
TRBJ2-5 | TRBV6-6 | TRBD1 | . | CASSYRTTGGETQYF | TGTGCCAGCAGTTACCGAACGACAGGGGGGGAGACCCAGTACTTC
TRBJ1-5 | TRBV12-5 | TRBD1 | . | CASGEPPGTGKDQPQHF | TGTGCTAGTGGTGAGCCCCCCGGGACAGGGAAAGATCAGCCCCAGCATTTT
TRBJ2-7 | TRBV5-1 | TRBD2 | medium-sized | CASSPPSGVAYEQYF | TGCGCCAGCAGCCCCCCTAGCGGAGTTGCCTACGAGCAGTACTTC
TRBJ2-7 | TRBV7-9 | . | . | CASSLVGGISYEQYF | TGTGCCAGCAGCTTAGTTGGGGGGATCTCCTACGAGCAGTACTTC
TRBJ2-7 | TRBV29-1 | . | medium-sized | CSVRRDISYEQYF | TGCAGCGTACGCCGGGACATTTCCTACGAGCAGTACTTC
TRBJ2-7 | TRBV15 | TRBD2 | . | CATSRESGSWSEQYF | TGTGCCACCAGCAGAGAAAGCGGGAGCTGGTCCGAGCAGTACTTC
TRBJ1-1 | TRBV18 | . | . | CASSPQGRMNTEAFF | TGTGCCAGCTCACCACAGGGACGCATGAACACTGAAGCTTTCTTT
TRBJ1-2 | TRBV27 | . | medium-sized | CASSLKVNYGYTF | TGTGCCAGCAGTTTAAAGGTCAACTATGGCTACACCTTC
TRBJ1-1 | TRBV18 | TRBD1 | few | CASSAGQGRFTEAFF | TGTGCCAGCTCAGCGGGACAGGGGCGGTTCACTGAAGCTTTCTTT
TRBJ2-5 | TRBV9 | TRBD2 | once | CASSVGFQRGGETQYF | TGTGCCAGCAGCGTAGGTTTCCAGCGGGGGGGCGAGACCCAGTACTTC
TRBJ2-5 | TRBV5-8 | TRBD1 | few | CASSTGQVVGETQYF | TGTGCCAGCAGCACGGGACAGGTTGTGGGGGAGACCCAGTACTTC
TRBJ2-3 | TRBV4-2 | TRBD2 | . | CASSQNPPAGGFTDTQYF | TGTGCCAGCAGCCAAAACCCCCCGGCGGGAGGATTCACAGATACGCAGTATTTT